Each of the 23 T cell receptor beta chains below was sequenced from the same sample in a study of CD8+CD57+ T cells in acquired aplastic anemia. According to the study, genomic DNA was the template for TCR beta VDJ and CDR3 profiling. TCRdb reprocessed the reads via MiXCR and lists one record per CDR3 protein. The sample records 200,000 to 250,000 distinct CDR3 sequences, roughly 57% being singletons. The sequencing sample was made of sorted CD4+, CD8+, or CD8+CD57+ T cells (not recorded which) from PBMCs. The receptors were sampled from a human donor in good health.

This clonotype was counted between two and nine times. The gene calls are TRBV2 and TRBJ2-5; D is undetermined. The CDR3 spans 13 residues. The V gene's germline CDR1 is SNHLY and CDR2 FYNNEI. V dropped 6 bases and J dropped 7 bases, with 15 bases sitting between them. CDR3 loop: CASSGGGPWTQYF. CDR3 DNA: TGTGCCAGCAGCGGCGGTGGGCCGTGGACCCAGTACTTC.

In the case of this clonotype: This may be a read error: a much more frequent sequence differs by one nucleotide. The rearrangement joins TRBV7-9 to TRBJ1-2, with D possibly matching TRBD1 (6 bases). The CDR3 runs to 14 residues. Germline V lookup: CDR1 SEHNR, CDR2 FQNEAQ (reference sequence). CDR3 sequence (DNA): TGTGGCAGCAGCTTAGTGGGGGGGGCAGCTGGCTACACCTTC. Amino acid sequence: CGSSLVGGAAGYTF.

A remark on this clonotype: The junction and the germline gene differ at one end; a read error may be behind it. The rearrangement links TRBV7-6 to TRBJ2-6; 7 nucleotides line up with TRBD2. CDR3 length equals 12 residues. Germline V gene sequence: CDR1 SGHVS, CDR2 FNYEAQ. The CDR3 region is CASSLGGITEAF. DNA for the CDR3: TGTGCCAGCAGCTTGGGGGGGATTACTGAAGCTTTC.

A few counts support this clonotype. This rearrangement joins TRBV7-2 to TRBJ2-1, with 8 positions matching TRBD1. The V gene's germline CDR1 is SGHTA and CDR2 FQGNSA. Trimming took 5 bases from V and 1 from J; bases not matched to a gene: 4. This CDR3 has 15 residues. The DNA of the CDR3 is TGTGCCAGCAGCCAAGACAGGGGATCCTACAATGAGCAGTTCTTC. Translating it yields CASSQDRGSYNEQFF.

V is TRBV7-9 and J is TRBJ2-5; 14 bases align to TRBD2. The J segment lost 1 base and the V segment lost 0 bases, leaving 4 bases of the junction unmatched. Germline assignment: CDR1 SEHNR and CDR2 FQNEAQ (reference sequence). This CDR3 is built from 18 residues. Written as DNA, the CDR3 is TGTGCCAGCAGCTTAGCTGTGGGGACTAGCGGGGGCCAAGAGACCCAGTACTTC. This translates into CASSLAVGTSGGQETQYF.

The chain combines TRBV9 with TRBJ2-2; D gene ambiguous. Trimming pared 4 bases from V and 3 bases from J, leaving 13 bases between. The length of the CDR3 is 15 residues. Looked up from germline, CDR1 is SGDLS and CDR2 is YYNGEE. This chain's CDR3 is CASSSLLLDTGELFF. CDR3 DNA: TGTGCCAGCAGCTCTCTTCTTTTGGACACCGGGGAGCTGTTTTTT.

CDR3 sequence reads: CASSRTGQSGYNEQFF. The CDR3 DNA reads TGTGCCAGCAGCCGGACAGGACAATCGGGCTACAATGAGCAGTTCTTC. The rearrangement links TRBV2 to TRBJ2-1, with 7 nucleotides matching TRBD1. V lost 6 bases and J lost 3; bases outside the gene matches: 11. This CDR3 has 16 residues. Germline CDR1 reads SNHLY; CDR2 reads FYNNEI.

This chain uses TRBV20-1 with TRBJ2-7; possible D gene TRBD1, 5 bases. Germline assignment: CDR1 DFQATT and CDR2 SNEGSKA (reference sequence). Trimming pared 5 bases from V and 3 bases from J, leaving 8 bases between. CDR3 length: 11 amino acids. The CDR3 loop reads CSARQGYEQYF. DNA for the CDR3: TGCAGTGCTCGCCAGGGCTACGAGCAGTACTTC.

The chain joins TRBV25-1 to TRBJ2-3, with D perhaps being TRBD1 or TRBD2 (6 bases each). The CDR3 extends over 14 amino acids. With 8 bases removed from V and 2 bases from J, the gap between germline ends came to 14 bases. The germline V gene has CDR1 MGHDK and CDR2 SYGVNS. CDR3 bases: TGTGCCAGCGGGGGGCCTGAGTCCACAGATACGCAGTATTTT. Translating it yields CASGGPESTDTQYF.

The V and J genes are TRBV20-1 and TRBJ2-3, with 15 bases matching TRBD2. The CDR3 spans 15 residues. The germline V gene encodes CDR1 DFQATT and CDR2 SNEGSKA (reference sequence). The V gene end was trimmed by 5 bases and the J gene end by 9 bases; junction bases not matched to a gene: 9. The CDR3 bases are TGCAGTGCTCGAAAGGGACTAGCGGGAGGAGGCACGCAGTATTTT. Encoded protein: CSARKGLAGGGTQYF.

This clonotype appeared many times. The chain employs TRBV18 and TRBJ2-5, with D maybe TRBD1 (6 bases). From germline, CDR1 is KGHSH and CDR2 LQKENI. The ends were cut back, 5 bases at V and 6 bases at J, with 19 bases in the middle. CDR3 length: 15 residues. The CDR3 nucleotides are TGTGCCAGCTCATATGACCGGGACACCAGAAAGACCCAGTACTTC. Translation: CASSYDRDTRKTQYF.

This clonotype has a count of ten or more. The chain combines TRBV11-3 with TRBJ2-1; D perhaps matches TRBD2 (7 bases). CDR3 length: 15 amino acids. Trimming took off 3 bases at V and 1 base at J, with 10 bases between the two ends. CDR1 is SGHNT and CDR2 is YENEEA in the germline V gene. CDR3 in DNA: TGTGCCAGCAGCTTTGAGGGGGGGTCCTACAATGAGCAGTTCTTC. Its translation is CASSFEGGSYNEQFF.

V usage is TRBV20-1 and J usage is TRBJ2-3; TRBD2 aligns across 8 bases. V dropped 0 bases and J dropped 0; count of bases not matched to a gene: 5. This CDR3 is 16 amino acids long. Looked up from germline, CDR1 is DFQATT and CDR2 is SNEGSKA (reference sequence). DNA for the CDR3: TGCAGTGCTAGAGATTCGACTAGCGTGAGCACAGATACGCAGTATTTT. It specifies CSARDSTSVSTDTQYF.

The sample holds many counts of this clonotype. The chain's CDR3 is CASSLPGTPAYEQYF. Written as DNA, the CDR3 is TGTGCCAGCAGCTTGCCCGGGACACCGGCCTACGAGCAGTACTTC. V gene TRBV5-8 combines with J gene TRBJ2-7; TRBD1 is a possible D gene (6 bases). Trimming pared 1 base from V and 2 bases from J, leaving 13 bases between. The length of the CDR3 is 15 residues. CDR1 and CDR2 from the germline V gene are SGHTS and YDEGEE.

This clonotype was detected only a few times. The chain joins TRBV7-8 to TRBJ1-2; no clear D. CDR1 and CDR2 from the germline V gene are SGHVS and FQNEAQ. This CDR3 is built from 13 residues. With 2 bases removed from V and 4 bases from J, the gap between germline ends came to 8 bases. The CDR3 DNA reads TGTGCCAGCAGCTTACTTGACACCTATGGCTACACCTTC. Translated, it gives CASSLLDTYGYTF.

CDR3 residues: CASSPTSGKAQETQYF. The CDR3 nucleotides are TGTGCCAGCAGCCCTACTAGCGGGAAAGCTCAAGAGACCCAGTACTTC. The rearrangement joins TRBV7-2 to TRBJ2-5; 10 bases map to TRBD2. Unmatched junction bases numbered 8, after V lost 5 bases and J lost 2 bases. Germline V gene lookup returns CDR1 SGHTA and CDR2 FQGNSA. The CDR3 is made up of 16 amino acids.

This clonotype was found many times. The rearrangement joins TRBV27 to TRBJ1-1; no reliable D call. V lost 7 bases and J lost 6, with 9 bases in between. The CDR3 totals 11 residues. The germline V gene encodes CDR1 MNHEY and CDR2 SMNVEV (reference sequence). This CDR3 is CASIMGSEAFF. The CDR3 bases are TGTGCCAGCATTATGGGCTCTGAAGCTTTCTTT.

This rearrangement joins TRBV15 to TRBJ1-1; D unresolved. Germline assignment: CDR1 LNHNV and CDR2 YYDKDF (reference sequence). The CDR3 loop spans 13 amino acids. The V end lost 4 bases, the J end lost 4 bases, and 10 bases lay between the germline ends. The CDR3 protein is CATSTLVGTEAFF. The CDR3 DNA sequence: TGTGCCACCAGCACCCTTGTGGGCACTGAAGCTTTCTTT.

The genes are TRBV28 and TRBJ2-5, with 7 bases fitting TRBD1. The CDR3 spans 14 residues. V lost 6 bases to trimming and J lost 4 bases; unmatched junction nucleotides: 8. Per the germline V gene, CDR1 is MDHEN and CDR2 is SYDVKM. The CDR3 sequence is CASRPGQSRETQYF. The CDR3 bases are TGTGCCAGCAGGCCGGGACAGTCCCGAGAGACCCAGTACTTC.

Ten or more counts support this clonotype. The chain links TRBV12-3 or TRBV12-4 to TRBJ2-3; no clear D gene. CDR3 size: 13 residues. Trimming removed 5 bases from V and 0 bases from J, with 6 bases in between. CDR3 nucleotide sequence: TGTGCCAGCAGTCTAGGGAGCACAGATACGCAGTATTTT. It specifies CASSLGSTDTQYF.

The V and J genes are TRBV24-1 and TRBJ2-2; possibly TRBD2 for D (6 bases). CDR1 and CDR2 (germline): KGHDR, SFDVKD. V was clipped by 3 bases and J by 3 bases, with 10 bases between them. The CDR3 has 15 residues. In DNA form, the CDR3 reads TGTGCCACCAGTGATGCCAGGAGGGACACCGGGGAGCTGTTTTTT. Translation gives CATSDARRDTGELFF.

The rearrangement uses TRBV7-9 and TRBJ2-2, with no clear D. The CDR3 has 16 amino acids. V gave up 1 base and J gave up 3 bases, with 12 bases separating them. The germline CDR1 and CDR2 sequences are SEHNR and FQNEAQ (reference sequence). The CDR3 DNA is TGTGCCAGCAGCTTAGGCAGGATGGCTTACACCGGGGAGCTGTTTTTT. It yields the protein CASSLGRMAYTGELFF.

V and J are TRBV7-9 and TRBJ2-7; the match to TRBD1 covers 7 bases. J was trimmed by 2 bases and V by 8 bases; bases with no gene match: 9. This CDR3 contains 14 residues. Germline loops: CDR1 SEHNR, CDR2 FQNEAQ (reference sequence). The CDR3 reads CASQARGTAYEQYF. The CDR3 bases are TGTGCCAGCCAAGCCAGGGGGACCGCCTACGAGCAGTACTTC. The entire variable domain, with the rest obtained from reference TRBV7-9 and TRBJ2-7, is as follows: DTGVSQNPRHKITKRGQNVTFRCDPISEHNRLYWYRQTLGQGPEFLTYFQNEAQLEKSRLLSDRFSAERPKGSFSTLEIQRTEQGDSAMYLCASQARGTAYEQYFGPGTRLTVT.